The clone carrying this T cell receptor (beta chain) was observed many times. Its antigen is undetermined. After CD4 positive bead selection, the CD4-negative fraction gave CD8 T cells. The data stem from a study of naive and memory T cell subsets. The beta constant-region primer was an equimolar mix of two oligonucleotides covering TRBC1 and TRBC2. The ligated cDNA underwent four PCR rounds using SP2 and nested alpha and beta constant-region primers. MiXCR, applied by TCRdb to the UMI-ligation and nested PCR reads, yields one record per CDR3 protein. The sample shows under 35,000 distinct CDR3 sequences, 9.5% to 12% of them seen only once. Whole-study results and caveats: In CD4 and CD8 cells, diversity dropped from naive through EMRA.

Germline values: CDR1 MDHEN, CDR2 SYDVKM. Trimming took off 2 bases at V and 5 bases at J, with 7 bases between the two ends. The CDR3 sequence is 13 residues long. The sample consisted of effector memory CD4+ T cells from blood. The sample's subset: effector memory, CD45RA- CD27-. The clonotype originates from a human donor in good health. This sequence joins TRBV28 and TRBJ2-4; unclear D gene. DNA of the CDR3: TGTGCCAGCAGTTTAATGGTCCAAAACATTCAGTACTTC. This gives the protein CASSLMVQNIQYF. Full variable domain (rest looked up from reference TRBV28 and TRBJ2-4): DVKVTQSSRYLVKRTGEKVFLECVQDMDHENMFWYRQDPGLGLRLIYFSYDVKMKEKGDIPEGYSVSREKKERFSLILESASTNQTSMYLCASSLMVQNIQYFGAGTRLSVL.